A single sample gave rise to the 16 T cell receptor beta chains below, sequenced in a study of CD8 T cells in ankylosing spondylitis. TCRdb independently ran MiXCR on the 5' RACE reads; one entry per CDR3 protein. The table includes 250,000 to 350,000 distinct CDR3 sequences, about 19% detected once. The sample was blood, either unsorted or a sorted T cell fraction (not recorded which). The receptors were sampled from a male donor with ankylosing spondylitis or in good health (not recorded which).

This clonotype was observed many times. This chain uses TRBV7-2 with TRBJ2-3; TRBD2 agrees at 8 bases. Trimming at V came to 5 bases and at J to 9 bases, leaving 4 bases not matched to a gene. This CDR3 spans 12 amino acids. Germline assignment: CDR1 SGHTA and CDR2 FQGNSA. The CDR3 coding sequence is TGTGCCAGCAGCCTTAGCGGGGCAACGCAGTATTTT. Translation gives CASSLSGATQYF.

This clonotype was seen repeatedly, ten times or more. The J gene is TRBJ1-1, the V gene TRBV11-1; 7 bases are a match to TRBD1. The germline V gene encodes CDR1 SGHAT and CDR2 FQDESV (reference sequence). J lost 5 bases, V lost 4 bases, and 10 bases had no gene match. This CDR3 has 15 amino acids. CDR3 nucleotides: TGTGCCAGCAGCTGGGAGACAGGGATGGGGACTGAAGCTTTCTTT. Its protein is CASSWETGMGTEAFF.

V and J are TRBV18 and TRBJ2-1; 7 nucleotides agree with TRBD2. Germline V CDR1 and CDR2: KGHSH, LQKENI. V was clipped by 0 bases and J by 4 bases; unmatched bases: 6. CDR3 length: 16 amino acids. The CDR3 reads CASSPPASGSYNEQFF. CDR3 coding DNA: TGTGCCAGCTCACCACCGGCTAGCGGATCTTACAATGAGCAGTTCTTC.

This clonotype was seen a few times. This rearrangement joins TRBV10-3 to TRBJ2-5; D is ambiguous. The CDR3 sequence is 13 residues long. Germline V CDR1 and CDR2: ENHRY, SYGVKD. Trimming left V 4 bases short and J 1 base short, with 7 bases between. The CDR3 loop is CAISGWGQETQYF. The CDR3 DNA reads as TGTGCCATCAGTGGTTGGGGCCAAGAGACCCAGTACTTC.

V usage is TRBV12-3 or TRBV12-4 and J usage is TRBJ2-2; D is possibly TRBD1 (5 bases). The CDR3 length is 14 residues. Trimming took 8 bases from V and 0 from J, leaving 10 bases between them. CDR3 bases: TGTGCCAGCCAGGGAACCGCGAACACCGGGGAGCTGTTTTTT. Amino acids: CASQGTANTGELFF.

In its sample, this clonotype was seen a few times. V and J are TRBV29-1 and TRBJ2-1, with D perhaps matching TRBD1 (6 bases). There are 15 residues in the CDR3. Germline lookup yields CDR1 SQVTM and CDR2 ANQGSEA. Trimming pared 1 base from V and 3 bases from J, leaving 13 bases between. This CDR3 reads CSVEGGGPLYNEQFF. In DNA, the CDR3 is TGCAGCGTTGAAGGTGGGGGCCCACTCTACAATGAGCAGTTCTTC.

In its sample, this clonotype was seen many times. This chain joins TRBV10-3 and TRBJ2-7; D may match TRBD1 or TRBD2 (5 bases each). The CDR3 consists of 13 residues. CDR1 ENHRY and CDR2 SYGVKD come from the germline V gene. Trimming left V 6 bases short and J 1 base short, with 10 bases between. This CDR3 reads CAIRGESSYEQYV. Here the CDR3 DNA reads TGTGCCATCAGGGGGGAGTCTTCCTACGAGCAGTACGTC.

The genes are TRBV29-1 and TRBJ1-2, with no clear D. CDR1 is SQVTM, CDR2 ANQGSEA, per germline. Trimming left V 3 bases short and J 6 bases short, with 8 bases between. The CDR3 is made up of 11 amino acids. In DNA, the CDR3 is TGCAGCGTTGATAGTCATCATGGCTACACCTTC. Amino acid sequence: CSVDSHHGYTF.

J is TRBJ1-2 and V is TRBV28; D is unresolved. CDR1 and CDR2 from the germline V gene are MDHEN and SYDVKM. The CDR3 totals 13 residues. Trimming left V 6 bases short and J 4 bases short, with 12 bases between. The CDR3: CASSDLPSYGYTF. CDR3 nucleotides: TGTGCCAGCAGCGATTTGCCTAGCTATGGCTACACCTTC.

J is TRBJ2-2 and V is TRBV5-1, with TRBD2 as a possible D gene (5 bases). The CDR3 is 14 residues long. V was shortened by 0 bases and J by 4 bases, with 7 bases between the two germline ends. The germline CDR1 and CDR2 sequences are SGHRS and YFSETQ. This chain's CDR3 is CASSLVGSTGELFF. CDR3 in DNA: TGCGCCAGCAGCTTGGTGGGGAGCACCGGGGAGCTGTTTTTT.

This clonotype occurred once. One junction end does not reproduce the germline sequence, and a read error may be involved. The chain recombines TRBV5-1 with TRBJ2-1; 8 bases are shared with TRBD2. Per germline, CDR1 SGHRS and CDR2 YFSETQ. CDR3 length equals 14 residues. For the CDR3, the DNA is TGCGCCGGCAGCTTGGGGACTAGGGAGAATGAGCAGTTCTTC. It specifies CAGSLGTRENEQFF.

V and J are TRBV5-1 and TRBJ1-1; maybe TRBD1 (5 bases). V lost 5 bases and J 0 bases, leaving 14 bases between the germline ends. CDR3 length: 15 residues. Germline loops: CDR1 SGHRS, CDR2 YFSETQ. CDR3 sequence: CASSSGTHMNTEAFF. In DNA form, the CDR3 reads TGCGCCAGCAGTTCCGGGACCCACATGAACACTGAAGCTTTCTTT.

This clonotype has at least ten counts. The rearrangement joins TRBV20-1 to TRBJ1-6; 10 nucleotides match TRBD1. Germline CDR1 DFQATT, CDR2 SNEGSKA (reference sequence). The CDR3 covers 16 residues. With V trimmed by 5 bases and J by 7 bases, 11 bases remained unmatched. The CDR3 DNA is TGCAGTGCTCCCGGGACAGGGGTCAGGCGAAATTCACCCCTCCACTTT. It specifies CSAPGTGVRRNSPLHF.

DNA for the CDR3: TGTGCCAGCAGTTGGAGTTTGGGGAACAATCAGCCCCAGCATTTT. Its translation: CASSWSLGNNQPQHF. The genes are TRBV12-3 or TRBV12-4 and TRBJ1-5; D gene unclear. Trimming took 4 bases from V and 3 from J, leaving 13 bases between them. The CDR3 consists of 15 residues.

This clonotype was found a few times. The V gene is TRBV7-3, the J gene TRBJ2-3; unclear D gene. Trimming pared 5 bases from V and 0 bases from J, leaving 12 bases between. Germline V lookup: CDR1 SGHTA, CDR2 FQGTGA. This CDR3 has 15 amino acids. The CDR3 loop reads CASSVEVSSTDTQYF. CDR3 DNA: TGTGCCAGCAGCGTAGAGGTCTCCAGCACAGATACGCAGTATTTT.

The genes are TRBV27 and TRBJ2-1, with D uncertain. The V gene lost 5 bases and the J gene lost 5 bases, with 4 bases spanning the gap. The CDR3 contains 11 residues. Germline V gene sequence: CDR1 MNHEY, CDR2 SMNVEV (reference sequence). The CDR3 here is CASSGNNEQFF. In DNA, the CDR3 is TGTGCCAGCAGTGGGAACAATGAGCAGTTCTTC.